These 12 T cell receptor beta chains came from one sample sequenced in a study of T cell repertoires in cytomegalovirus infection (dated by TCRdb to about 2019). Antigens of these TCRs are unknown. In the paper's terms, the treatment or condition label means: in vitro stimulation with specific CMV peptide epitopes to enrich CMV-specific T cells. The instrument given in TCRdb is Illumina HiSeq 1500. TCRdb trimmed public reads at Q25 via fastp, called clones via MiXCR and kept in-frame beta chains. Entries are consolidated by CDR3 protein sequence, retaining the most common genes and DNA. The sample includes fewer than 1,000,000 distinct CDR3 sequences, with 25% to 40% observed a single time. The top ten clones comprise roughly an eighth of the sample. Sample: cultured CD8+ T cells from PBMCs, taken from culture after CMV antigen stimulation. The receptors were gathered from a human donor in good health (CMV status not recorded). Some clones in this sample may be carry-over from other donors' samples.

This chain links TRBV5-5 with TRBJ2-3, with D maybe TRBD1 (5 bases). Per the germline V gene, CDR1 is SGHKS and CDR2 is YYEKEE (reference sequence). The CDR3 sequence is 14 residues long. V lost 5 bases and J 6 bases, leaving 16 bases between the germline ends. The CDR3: CASRSDTSGDTQYF. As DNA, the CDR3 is TGTGCCAGCAGATCGGACACCTCGGGTGATACGCAGTATTTT.

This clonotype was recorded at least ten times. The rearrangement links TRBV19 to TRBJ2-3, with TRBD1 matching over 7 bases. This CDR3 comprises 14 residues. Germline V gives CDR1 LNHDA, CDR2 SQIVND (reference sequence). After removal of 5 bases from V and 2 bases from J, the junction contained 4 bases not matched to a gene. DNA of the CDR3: TGTGCCAGTAGTGTCGGGACAGACACAGATACGCAGTATTTT. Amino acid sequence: CASSVGTDTDTQYF.

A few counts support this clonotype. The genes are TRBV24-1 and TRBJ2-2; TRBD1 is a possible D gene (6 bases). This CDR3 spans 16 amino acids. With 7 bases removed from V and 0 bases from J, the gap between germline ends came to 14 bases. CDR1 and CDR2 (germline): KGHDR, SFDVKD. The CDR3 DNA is TGTGCCACCAGGAGCCGGACAGCCACGAACACCGGGGAGCTGTTTTTT. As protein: CATRSRTATNTGELFF.

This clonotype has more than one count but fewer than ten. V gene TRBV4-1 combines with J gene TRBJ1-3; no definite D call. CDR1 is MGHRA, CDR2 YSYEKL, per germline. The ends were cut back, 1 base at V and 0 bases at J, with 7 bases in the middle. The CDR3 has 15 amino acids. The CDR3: CASSQVEGSGNTIYF. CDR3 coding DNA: TGCGCCAGCAGCCAAGTTGAAGGCTCTGGAAACACCATATATTTT.

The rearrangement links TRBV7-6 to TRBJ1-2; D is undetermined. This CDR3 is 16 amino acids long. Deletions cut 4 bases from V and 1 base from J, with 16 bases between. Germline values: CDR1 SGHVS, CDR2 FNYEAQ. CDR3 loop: CASSSLIEGFNYGYTF. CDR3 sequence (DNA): TGTGCCAGCAGCTCCCTTATAGAGGGATTTAACTATGGCTACACCTTC.

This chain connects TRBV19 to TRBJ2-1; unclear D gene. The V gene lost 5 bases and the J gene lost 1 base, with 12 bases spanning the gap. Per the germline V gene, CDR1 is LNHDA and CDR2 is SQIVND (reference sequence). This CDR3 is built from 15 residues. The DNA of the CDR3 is TGTGCCAGTAGTGGACCGGGTCCTTCCTACAATGAGCAGTTCTTC. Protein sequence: CASSGPGPSYNEQFF.

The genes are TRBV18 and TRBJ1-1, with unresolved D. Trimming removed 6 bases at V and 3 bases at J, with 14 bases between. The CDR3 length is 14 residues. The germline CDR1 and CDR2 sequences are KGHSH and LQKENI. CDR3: CASSPTPWHTEAFF. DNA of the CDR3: TGTGCCAGCTCGCCCACCCCATGGCACACTGAAGCTTTCTTT.

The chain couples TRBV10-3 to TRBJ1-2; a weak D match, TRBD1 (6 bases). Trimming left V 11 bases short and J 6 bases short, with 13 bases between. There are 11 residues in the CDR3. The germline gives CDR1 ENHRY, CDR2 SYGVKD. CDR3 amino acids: CAVRQVDGYTF. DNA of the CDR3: TGTGCCGTAAGACAGGTGGATGGCTACACCTTC.

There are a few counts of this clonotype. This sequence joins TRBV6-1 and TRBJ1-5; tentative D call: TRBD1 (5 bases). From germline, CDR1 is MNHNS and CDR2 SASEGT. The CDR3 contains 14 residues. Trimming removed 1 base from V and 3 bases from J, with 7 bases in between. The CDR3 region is CASSEDRINQPQHF. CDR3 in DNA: TGTGCCAGCAGTGAAGACAGGATCAATCAGCCCCAGCATTTT.

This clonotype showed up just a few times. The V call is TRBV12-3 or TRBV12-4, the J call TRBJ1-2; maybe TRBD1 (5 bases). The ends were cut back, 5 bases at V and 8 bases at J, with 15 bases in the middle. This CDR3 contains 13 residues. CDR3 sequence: CASSPGTSGGYTF. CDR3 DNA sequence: TGTGCCAGCAGTCCCGGGACGTCGGGGGGCTACACCTTC.

CDR3 region: CASSSSGGTTYEQYF. The CDR3 DNA sequence: TGTGCCAGCAGCTCCTCCGGGGGGACCACCTACGAGCAGTACTTC. The chain has TRBV11-1 and TRBJ2-7; TRBD2 agrees at 7 bases. The J segment lost 2 bases and the V segment lost 4 bases, leaving 8 bases of the junction unmatched. The CDR3 is 15 residues long. Germline V lookup: CDR1 SGHAT, CDR2 FQDESV (reference sequence).

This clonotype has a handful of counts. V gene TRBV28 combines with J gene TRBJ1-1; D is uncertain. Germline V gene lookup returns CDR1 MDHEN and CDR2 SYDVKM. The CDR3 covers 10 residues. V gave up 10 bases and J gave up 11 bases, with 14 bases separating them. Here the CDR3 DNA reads TGTGCCATTTTGGAGAGCTGGGCTTTCTTT. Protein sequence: CAILESWAFF.